The source of this TCR beta chain is a study of blood T cell repertoires in COVID-19. Background on the study: Both acute and convalescent COVID-19 samples were obtained from the United States, Italy and Spain. T cells, B-cell-depleted T cells, or PBMCs provided the cDNA or gDNA that served as material.

The V gene's germline CDR1 is MDHEN and CDR2 SYDVKM. V was trimmed by 5 bases and J by 5 bases, leaving 12 bases between them. CDR3 length equals 13 residues. The authors' processing: From reference gene primer amplification, estimates of nucleated cell counts were derived. Profiling relied on immunoSEQ multiplex PCR, and the TCRdb table lists in-frame clones only, not all of them. V and J calls and clone size are given by that table; D and trimming were obtained from the DNA. In the table there are about 300,000 clones, around 90% of which are singletons. The chain has TRBV28 and TRBJ1-2; D remains unclear. This TCR came from a man in his 70s with acute or convalescent COVID-19. Sequences were obtained from peripheral blood. The CDR3 protein is CASSLDTVYGYTF. The CDR3 DNA reads TGTGCCAGCAGTCTCGACACGGTATATGGCTACACCTTC.